These 5 T cell receptor beta chains were all obtained from the same sample, sequenced in a study of cytomegalovirus exposure and HLA in healthy donors. The PCR was carried out with 60 Vbeta primers and 13 Jbeta primers. Using immunoSEQ multiplex PCR, the repertoire was profiled, and TCRdb retains in-frame clones only, with some absent. The data hold about 140,000 clones, with about 80% observed a single time. The sample was PBMCs. These receptors all come from a man aged 30-40 years in good health and CMV-seronegative.

V usage is TRBV10-3 and J usage is TRBJ2-2; 7 bases match TRBD1. This CDR3 is 15 amino acids long. The V and J ends lost 7 bases and 1 base, in that order; junction bases with no gene match: 6. Per the germline V gene, CDR1 is ENHRY and CDR2 is SYGVKD. The CDR3 is CAIMRQGLNTGELFF. The CDR3 DNA sequence: TGTGCCATCATGAGACAGGGATTGAACACCGGGGAGCTGTTTTTT.

The table lists this clone with a few counts. This sequence joins TRBV4-1 and TRBJ1-5; D not certain. CDR1 and CDR2 from the germline V gene are MGHRA and YSYEKL. This CDR3 region has 15 residues. Trimming removed 4 bases at V and 0 bases at J, with 10 bases between. The CDR3 region has the DNA TGCGCCAGCAGCCTGTCCGGGAATAGCAATCAGCCCCAGCATTTT. Its translation: CASSLSGNSNQPQHF.

This chain connects TRBV29-1 to TRBJ1-2, with 7 bases that match TRBD1. The CDR3 extends over 15 amino acids. Trimming cost V 5 bases and J 0 bases; bases outside gene matches: 9. Germline loops: CDR1 SQVTM, CDR2 ANQGSEA. CDR3 bases: TGCAGCGTTACATCCAAGGGGGCCCCTAACTATGGCTACACCTTC. The encoded protein is CSVTSKGAPNYGYTF.

This chain's CDR3 is CASSLAYRNTGELFF. As DNA, the CDR3 is TGTGCCAGCAGCTTAGCATACAGGAACACCGGGGAGCTGTTTTTT. The chain combines TRBV7-9 with TRBJ2-2, with D hard to call. Germline-derived CDR1 and CDR2 are SEHNR and FQNEAQ (reference sequence). The CDR3 has 15 amino acids. Trimming removed 0 bases at V and 1 base at J, with 6 bases between.

This clone was found once. The chain uses TRBV19 and TRBJ1-4, with 10 bases lining up with TRBD1. The CDR3 is 14 amino acids. The J segment lost 7 bases and the V segment lost 7 bases, leaving 6 bases of the junction unmatched. The germline V gene encodes CDR1 LNHDA and CDR2 SQIVND (reference sequence). The CDR3 region has the DNA TGTGCCAGTAAAAGACAGGGGGCGCGTGAAAAACTGTTTTTT. Translating it yields CASKRQGAREKLFF.